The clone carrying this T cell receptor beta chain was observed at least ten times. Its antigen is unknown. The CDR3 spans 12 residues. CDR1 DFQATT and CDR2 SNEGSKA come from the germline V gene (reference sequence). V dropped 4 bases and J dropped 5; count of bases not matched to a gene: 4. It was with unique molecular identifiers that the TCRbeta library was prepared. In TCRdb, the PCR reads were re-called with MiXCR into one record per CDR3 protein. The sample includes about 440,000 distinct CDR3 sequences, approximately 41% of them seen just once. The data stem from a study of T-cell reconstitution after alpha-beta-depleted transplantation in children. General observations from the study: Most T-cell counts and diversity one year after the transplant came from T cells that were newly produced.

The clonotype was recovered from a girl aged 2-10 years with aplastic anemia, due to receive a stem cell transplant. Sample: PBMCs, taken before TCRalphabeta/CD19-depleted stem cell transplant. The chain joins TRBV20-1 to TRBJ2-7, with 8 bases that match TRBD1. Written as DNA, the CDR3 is TGCAGTGCTACAAAGGACAGGGACGAGCAGTACTTC. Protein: CSATKDRDEQYF.